This TCR beta chain comes out of a study of blood T cell repertoires in COVID-19. The CDR3 has 13 amino acids. Trimming removed 5 bases from V and 1 base from J, with 9 bases in between. Germline assignment: CDR1 GTSNPN and CDR2 SVGIG (reference sequence). In the source study's methods: Estimates of nucleated cell counts were drawn from the amplification of reference gene primers. Profiled with immunoSEQ multiplex PCR; TCRdb holds only in-frame clones, not every one. V, J and clone size are those of that table, while D and trimming were read from the DNA. Here the sample spans approximately 290,000 clones, 75% to 90% being singletons. Remarks on this clone: Other DNA sequences in the same sample also yield this CDR3.

This chain connects TRBV30 to TRBJ1-5, with a possible D match to TRBD1 (5 bases). The receptor was derived from a man aged 25-40 years with acute or convalescent COVID-19. What was sequenced was peripheral blood. CDR3 coding DNA: TGTGCCTGGGATAGGGGAAGCAATCAGCCCCAGCATTTT. Amino acids: CAWDRGSNQPQHF.